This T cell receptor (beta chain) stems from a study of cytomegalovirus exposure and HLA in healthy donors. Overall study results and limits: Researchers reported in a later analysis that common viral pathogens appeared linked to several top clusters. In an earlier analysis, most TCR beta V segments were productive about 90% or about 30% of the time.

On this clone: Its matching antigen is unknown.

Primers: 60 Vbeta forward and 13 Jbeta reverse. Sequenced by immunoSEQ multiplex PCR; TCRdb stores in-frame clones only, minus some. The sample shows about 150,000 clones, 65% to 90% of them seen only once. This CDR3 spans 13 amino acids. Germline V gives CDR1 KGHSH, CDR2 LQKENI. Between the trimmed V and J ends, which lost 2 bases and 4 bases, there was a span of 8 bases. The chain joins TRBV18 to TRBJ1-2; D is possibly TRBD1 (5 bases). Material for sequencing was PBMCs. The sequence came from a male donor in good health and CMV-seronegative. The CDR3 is CASSPGGTYGYTF. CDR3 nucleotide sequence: TGTGCCAGCTCACCAGGGGGGACCTATGGCTACACCTTC.